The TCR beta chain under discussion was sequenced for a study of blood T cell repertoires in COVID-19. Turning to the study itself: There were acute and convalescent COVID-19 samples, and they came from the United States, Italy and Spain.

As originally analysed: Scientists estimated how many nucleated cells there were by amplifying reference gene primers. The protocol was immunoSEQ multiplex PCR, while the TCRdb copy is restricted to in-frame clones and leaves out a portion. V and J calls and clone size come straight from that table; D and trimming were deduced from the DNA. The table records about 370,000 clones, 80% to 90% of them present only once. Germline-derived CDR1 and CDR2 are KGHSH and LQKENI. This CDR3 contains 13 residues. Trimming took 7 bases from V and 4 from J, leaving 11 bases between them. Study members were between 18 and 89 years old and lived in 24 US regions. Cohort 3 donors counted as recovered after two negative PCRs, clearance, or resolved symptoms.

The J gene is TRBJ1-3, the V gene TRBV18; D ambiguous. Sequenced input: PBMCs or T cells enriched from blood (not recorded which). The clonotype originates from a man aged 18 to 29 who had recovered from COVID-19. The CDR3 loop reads CASYEGNGNTIYF. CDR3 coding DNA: TGTGCCAGCTATGAGGGAAACGGAAACACCATATATTTT.